The source of this TCR beta chain is a study of Ad26.COV2.S vaccination and SARS-CoV-2 variants. This sample's treatment: approximately 18 received Ad26.COV2.S at low or high dose, single or two shots; several received placebo; per-sample allocation not given. Each sample was drawn 63 days after the first injection (of vaccine or placebo). Sequencing used immunoSEQ multiplex PCR; TCRdb keeps in-frame clones, though not all of them. The data show 400,000 to 500,000 clones, over 75% seen once. Germline CDR1 is MDHEN and CDR2 is SYDVKM. V was cut by 3 bases and J by 4 bases, with 7 bases left in between. The CDR3 loop spans 12 amino acids.

The receptor was derived from a person aged 18-65 years who received the Ad26.COV2.S COVID-19 vaccine or a placebo. This sequence joins TRBV28 and TRBJ2-7; possibly TRBD1 for D (5 bases). Material: peripheral blood, obtained in a trial of Ad26.COV2.S vaccine versus placebo. The CDR3 coding sequence is TGTGCCAGCAGTTTCAGACAGTACGAGCAGTACTTC. Protein sequence: CASSFRQYEQYF.